This record concerns one T cell receptor (beta chain) sequence. The target antigen is unknown. This specimen comes from a study of shared clonotypes between healthy human individuals. The germline gives CDR1 LGHNA, CDR2 YNFKEQ. The CDR3 spans 13 residues. V was shortened by 1 base and J by 8 bases, with 9 bases between the two germline ends. Study observations and caveats: Even with large depth, rarefaction showed that sorted-subset sequencing was incomplete. When naive CD4 clonotypes were compared across four donors, around 4.6% were shared.

Method: immunoSEQ multiplex PCR; TCRdb's copy keeps in-frame clones and lacks some. The sample has 2 million to 3 million clones, roughly 92% seen once. This TCR derives from a man aged 18 to 29 in good health. The gene calls are TRBV4-2 and TRBJ1-3, with no clear D. Material for sequencing was naive CD4+ T cells sorted from blood. Subset here: CD45RA+ positively selected. The CDR3 coding sequence is TGTGCCAGCAGCCAAGTCCGAGGAGACACCATATATTTT. This codes for CASSQVRGDTIYF.